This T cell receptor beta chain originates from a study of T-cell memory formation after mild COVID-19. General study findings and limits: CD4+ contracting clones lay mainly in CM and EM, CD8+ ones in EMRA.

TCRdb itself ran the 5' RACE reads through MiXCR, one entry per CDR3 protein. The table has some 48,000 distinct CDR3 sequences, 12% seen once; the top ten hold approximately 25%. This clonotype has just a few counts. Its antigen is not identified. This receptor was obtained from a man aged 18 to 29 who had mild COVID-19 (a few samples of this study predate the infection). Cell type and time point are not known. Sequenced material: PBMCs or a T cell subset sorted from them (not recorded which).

CDR3 nucleotide sequence: TGCGCCAGCAGCTTGGGAGGGGGTCTCCAAGAGACCCAGTACTTC. Translation: CASSLGGGLQETQYF. This chain uses TRBV5-1 with TRBJ2-5; D might be TRBD1 (6 bases). The CDR3 totals 15 residues. The V end was cut by 0 bases, the J end by 1 base, with 10 bases between. Germline CDR1 SGHRS, CDR2 YFSETQ.